This is a list of T cell receptor beta chains from one sample in a study of blood T cells in healthy people across ages. Each CDR3 protein gets one entry after TCRdb re-called the 5' RACE reads with MiXCR. The sample records 700,000 or so distinct CDR3 sequences, about 43% being singletons. The sample taken for sequencing was blood. The receptors were gathered from a man aged 80 or over in good health. CDR3s include the opening cysteine and the closing phenylalanine or tryptophan. Fields, in order: D gene, V gene, clone size, J gene, CDR3 DNA, CDR3 protein. D genes are given only for firm matches. Size values are once, few and many counts, or a class for expanded clones, and some rows have none.

D gene: -; V gene: TRBV6-2/TRBV6-3; clone size: -; J gene: TRBJ2-7; CDR3 DNA: TGTGCCAGCACTAACGCCTACAAGCAGTACTTC; CDR3 protein: CASTNAYKQYF
D gene: -; V gene: TRBV11-3; clone size: -; J gene: TRBJ2-3; CDR3 DNA: TGTGTCAGCGGAGACCGGGACACAGATACGCAGTATTTT; CDR3 protein: CVSGDRDTDTQYF
D gene: TRBD1; V gene: TRBV29-1; clone size: few; J gene: TRBJ1-1; CDR3 DNA: TGCAGCGTTGAGGGGACAGGGATGGACACTGAAGCTTTCTTT; CDR3 protein: CSVEGTGMDTEAFF
D gene: -; V gene: TRBV6-4; clone size: few; J gene: TRBJ2-3; CDR3 DNA: TGTGCCAGCAGTGCGAGCGGAAACACAGATACGCAGTATTTT; CDR3 protein: CASSASGNTDTQYF
D gene: TRBD1; V gene: TRBV5-1; clone size: -; J gene: TRBJ1-2; CDR3 DNA: TGCGCCAGCAGCCCCCGGGACAGCGACTATGGCTACACCTTC; CDR3 protein: CASSPRDSDYGYTF
D gene: -; V gene: TRBV6-2/TRBV6-3; clone size: few; J gene: TRBJ2-3; CDR3 DNA: TGTGCCAGCAGTTACTCCGCAGCAGATACGCAGTATTTT; CDR3 protein: CASSYSAADTQYF
D gene: -; V gene: TRBV4-2; clone size: few; J gene: TRBJ2-7; CDR3 DNA: TGTGCCAGTTCTAGGGACCCCACCGTCTGCGAGCAGTACTTC; CDR3 protein: CASSRDPTVCEQYF
D gene: -; V gene: TRBV29-1; clone size: -; J gene: TRBJ1-3; CDR3 DNA: TGCAGCGTTGAGGATCAGGGCTACTCTGAAAACACCATATATTTT; CDR3 protein: CSVEDQGYSENTIYF
D gene: TRBD1; V gene: TRBV7-9; clone size: -; J gene: TRBJ1-2; CDR3 DNA: TGTGCCAGCAGCTTAGACGGGACAGGGGTTGGCTACACCTTC; CDR3 protein: CASSLDGTGVGYTF
D gene: TRBD1; V gene: TRBV6-2/TRBV6-3; clone size: few; J gene: TRBJ1-5; CDR3 DNA: TGTGCCAGCGCCCCGACAGGGAATAGCAATCAGCCCCAGCATTTT; CDR3 protein: CASAPTGNSNQPQHF
D gene: -; V gene: TRBV2; clone size: -; J gene: TRBJ1-1; CDR3 DNA: TGTGCCAGCTCGCAGGAGGTTTTAGAAGCTTTCTTT; CDR3 protein: CASSQEVLEAFF
D gene: -; V gene: TRBV25-1; clone size: -; J gene: TRBJ1-2; CDR3 DNA: TGTGCCAGCAGTGCTTCCACGGGAAGTAGTACGTTGGGCTATGGCTACACCTTC; CDR3 protein: CASSASTGSSTLGYGYTF
D gene: -; V gene: TRBV7-2; clone size: -; J gene: TRBJ2-1; CDR3 DNA: TGTGCCAGCAGCTTTGGGTGGAATGAGCAGTTCTTC; CDR3 protein: CASSFGWNEQFF
D gene: -; V gene: TRBV4-3; clone size: -; J gene: TRBJ2-1; CDR3 DNA: TGCGCCAGCAGCCAAGATGGCGGGCCCTTCCCCTACAATGAGCAGTTCTTC; CDR3 protein: CASSQDGGPFPYNEQFF
D gene: -; V gene: TRBV30; clone size: few; J gene: TRBJ1-2; CDR3 DNA: TGTGCCTGGATCCCCGGGGGCCTCTTGGGGGGCTACACCTTC; CDR3 protein: CAWIPGGLLGGYTF
D gene: -; V gene: TRBV27; clone size: -; J gene: TRBJ1-2; CDR3 DNA: TGTGCCAGCAGTTTCAACCGGGACGAAAACTATGGCTACACCTTC; CDR3 protein: CASSFNRDENYGYTF
D gene: TRBD1; V gene: TRBV6-6; clone size: -; J gene: TRBJ2-5; CDR3 DNA: TGTGCCAGCAGTTACTCGAGGGGACAGGGGGCCGGAGAGCAGTACTTC; CDR3 protein: CASSYSRGQGAGEQYF
D gene: -; V gene: TRBV7-6; clone size: -; J gene: TRBJ1-5; CDR3 DNA: TGTGCCAGCAGCTTAGGGGACGGACTGGGGCAGCCCCAGCATTTT; CDR3 protein: CASSLGDGLGQPQHF
D gene: TRBD2; V gene: TRBV25-1; clone size: -; J gene: TRBJ2-5; CDR3 DNA: TGTGCCAGCAGCCGACTAGCGGGACCCAAAGAGACCCAGTACTTC; CDR3 protein: CASSRLAGPKETQYF
D gene: -; V gene: TRBV27; clone size: -; J gene: TRBJ2-7; CDR3 DNA: TGTGCCAGCAGTTATGGGCGTCACGGCTACGAGCAGTACTTC; CDR3 protein: CASSYGRHGYEQYF
D gene: TRBD2; V gene: TRBV3-1; clone size: -; J gene: TRBJ2-3; CDR3 DNA: TGTGCCAGCAGCCTAAGGACTAGCGGTTTCACAGATACGCAGTATTTT; CDR3 protein: CASSLRTSGFTDTQYF
D gene: -; V gene: TRBV20-1; clone size: -; J gene: TRBJ1-5; CDR3 DNA: TGCAGTGCTAGAGATTGGACTAGCGGGGGGGCAGCGCAGGAGACCCAGCATTTT; CDR3 protein: CSARDWTSGGAAQETQHF
D gene: -; V gene: TRBV27; clone size: few; J gene: TRBJ2-7; CDR3 DNA: TGTGCCAGCAGTTTATCAACATCGTCCTACGAGCAGTACTTC; CDR3 protein: CASSLSTSSYEQYF
D gene: -; V gene: TRBV10-2; clone size: -; J gene: TRBJ2-7; CDR3 DNA: TGCGCCAGCAGTGAGGTTGGCAGGGCAGGCTACGAGCAGTACTTC; CDR3 protein: CASSEVGRAGYEQYF
D gene: TRBD2; V gene: TRBV6-1; clone size: few; J gene: TRBJ2-2; CDR3 DNA: TGTGCCAGCAGTGAATCTCTAAGCGGGGGGGCCGGGGAGCTGTTTTTT; CDR3 protein: CASSESLSGGAGELFF
D gene: TRBD1; V gene: TRBV9; clone size: few; J gene: TRBJ2-1; CDR3 DNA: TGTGCCAGCAGCGTAGCGGGGCAGGGGGCCTCCTACAATGAGCAGTTCTTC; CDR3 protein: CASSVAGQGASYNEQFF
D gene: -; V gene: TRBV11-2; clone size: -; J gene: TRBJ1-5; CDR3 DNA: TGTGCCAGCAGCCGAGATTGGAGCAATCAGCCCCAGCATTTT; CDR3 protein: CASSRDWSNQPQHF
D gene: -; V gene: TRBV6-5; clone size: few; J gene: TRBJ2-4; CDR3 DNA: TGTGCCAGCAGTCCCCAGCTAGCCAAAAACATTCAGTACTTC; CDR3 protein: CASSPQLAKNIQYF
D gene: -; V gene: TRBV12-3/TRBV12-4; clone size: many; J gene: TRBJ1-1; CDR3 DNA: TGTGCCAGCAGCAGACAGGAGGGAGACACTGAAGCTTTCTTT; CDR3 protein: CASSRQEGDTEAFF
D gene: TRBD1; V gene: TRBV4-2; clone size: -; J gene: TRBJ1-3; CDR3 DNA: TGTGCCAGCAGCGAGACAGGGAGCTCTGGAAACACCATATATTTT; CDR3 protein: CASSETGSSGNTIYF
D gene: TRBD2; V gene: TRBV7-3; clone size: -; J gene: TRBJ2-1; CDR3 DNA: TGTGCCAGCAGCTCCATACTAGCGGGAGGCCGTGATGAGCAGTTCTTC; CDR3 protein: CASSSILAGGRDEQFF
D gene: -; V gene: TRBV5-1; clone size: -; J gene: TRBJ1-1; CDR3 DNA: TGCGCCAGCAGCTACAGGGAAGGGAGCACTGAAGCTTTCTTT; CDR3 protein: CASSYREGSTEAFF
D gene: -; V gene: TRBV24-1; clone size: -; J gene: TRBJ2-2; CDR3 DNA: TGTGCCACCAGTGGATGGACCGGGGAGCTGTTTTTT; CDR3 protein: CATSGWTGELFF
D gene: TRBD1; V gene: TRBV27; clone size: -; J gene: TRBJ1-2; CDR3 DNA: TGTGCCAGCAGTTTAAGGCGGACAGGGAGATTGGACTATGGCTACACCTTC; CDR3 protein: CASSLRRTGRLDYGYTF
D gene: TRBD2; V gene: TRBV4-2; clone size: -; J gene: TRBJ2-1; CDR3 DNA: TGTGCCAGCAGCCAAGATCCGTTGGCTAGCGGGAGGTTCTTTGATGAGCAGTTCTTC; CDR3 protein: CASSQDPLASGRFFDEQFF
D gene: -; V gene: TRBV29-1; clone size: -; J gene: TRBJ1-2; CDR3 DNA: TGCAGCGTTGCCGGACGGTTGGGGGGCTACACCTTC; CDR3 protein: CSVAGRLGGYTF
D gene: TRBD1; V gene: TRBV27; clone size: -; J gene: TRBJ2-1; CDR3 DNA: TGTGCCAGCCCCGGACAGGGGGCCCACAATGAGCAGTTCTTC; CDR3 protein: CASPGQGAHNEQFF
D gene: TRBD2; V gene: TRBV6-1; clone size: -; J gene: TRBJ2-3; CDR3 DNA: TGTGCCAGCAGTGGAGGACTAGCGGGGGGGATGAATACGCAGTATTTT; CDR3 protein: CASSGGLAGGMNTQYF
D gene: -; V gene: TRBV3-1; clone size: few; J gene: TRBJ2-4; CDR3 DNA: TGTGCCAGCAGCCAAGATTCCACAGGGGCCAAAAACATTCAGTACTTC; CDR3 protein: CASSQDSTGAKNIQYF
D gene: TRBD2; V gene: TRBV7-9; clone size: few; J gene: TRBJ2-7; CDR3 DNA: TGTGCCAGCGGACCTAGCGGCCGTGCCTCCTACGAGCAGTACTTC; CDR3 protein: CASGPSGRASYEQYF
D gene: -; V gene: TRBV29-1; clone size: many; J gene: TRBJ2-5; CDR3 DNA: TGCAGCGTTTCCAGCAGCCAAGAGACCCAGTACTTC; CDR3 protein: CSVSSSQETQYF
D gene: TRBD1; V gene: TRBV4-3; clone size: -; J gene: TRBJ2-1; CDR3 DNA: TGCGCCAGCAGCCAAGGACAGGGCTTAAGATTTCTCTACAATGAGCAGTTCTTC; CDR3 protein: CASSQGQGLRFLYNEQFF
D gene: TRBD1; V gene: TRBV29-1; clone size: few; J gene: TRBJ1-1; CDR3 DNA: TGCAGCTCAGCGACAGGGGCCTTCAACACTGAAGCTTTCTTT; CDR3 protein: CSSATGAFNTEAFF
D gene: TRBD2; V gene: TRBV30; clone size: -; J gene: TRBJ2-7; CDR3 DNA: TGTGCCTGGAAAGGGAGGGCCGAGCAGTACTTC; CDR3 protein: CAWKGRAEQYF
D gene: -; V gene: TRBV29-1; clone size: -; J gene: TRBJ1-1; CDR3 DNA: TGCAGCGTTGGGAAGGGGGAAGCTTTCTTT; CDR3 protein: CSVGKGEAFF
D gene: TRBD2; V gene: TRBV7-9; clone size: few; J gene: TRBJ2-7; CDR3 DNA: TGTGCCAGCAGCTCCCCCGGGGGGATTACCTACGAGCAGTACTTC; CDR3 protein: CASSSPGGITYEQYF
D gene: -; V gene: TRBV4-3; clone size: -; J gene: TRBJ2-2; CDR3 DNA: TGCGCCAGCAGCCAAGAATATTCAGGGAACACCGGGGAGCTGTTTTTT; CDR3 protein: CASSQEYSGNTGELFF
D gene: -; V gene: TRBV5-5; clone size: -; J gene: TRBJ2-3; CDR3 DNA: TGTGCCAGCAGCTTGGCCCCAACCCACACAGATACGCAGTATTTT; CDR3 protein: CASSLAPTHTDTQYF
D gene: -; V gene: TRBV6-5; clone size: -; J gene: TRBJ2-2; CDR3 DNA: TGTGCCAGCAGTTATTTTAGGACCGCCGGGGAGCTGTTTTTT; CDR3 protein: CASSYFRTAGELFF
D gene: TRBD2; V gene: TRBV30; clone size: few; J gene: TRBJ2-1; CDR3 DNA: TGTGCCGAAAGCGGGATCGGAAATGAGCAGTTCTTC; CDR3 protein: CAESGIGNEQFF
D gene: TRBD2; V gene: TRBV7-9; clone size: -; J gene: TRBJ2-1; CDR3 DNA: TGTGCCAGCAGCCATAGACTAGCGTCATCCTACAATGTGCAGTTCTTC; CDR3 protein: CASSHRLASSYNVQFF
D gene: -; V gene: TRBV7-6; clone size: few; J gene: TRBJ2-4; CDR3 DNA: TGTGCCAGCAGCGCGTCGCGGGACGGCATTCAGTACTTC; CDR3 protein: CASSASRDGIQYF
D gene: TRBD1; V gene: TRBV20-1; clone size: -; J gene: TRBJ2-5; CDR3 DNA: TGCAGTGCTAGACCGACAGGGGGGCGTGAGACCCAGTACTTC; CDR3 protein: CSARPTGGRETQYF
D gene: -; V gene: TRBV20-1; clone size: many; J gene: TRBJ1-5; CDR3 DNA: TGCAGTGCTAGAGTGGGTGGGATGGGCAATCAGCCCCAGCATTTT; CDR3 protein: CSARVGGMGNQPQHF
D gene: -; V gene: TRBV6-6; clone size: few; J gene: TRBJ2-7; CDR3 DNA: TGTGCCAGCACTCTTGGGGGACCCTACGAGCAGTACTTC; CDR3 protein: CASTLGGPYEQYF
D gene: -; V gene: TRBV6-2/TRBV6-3; clone size: -; J gene: TRBJ2-5; CDR3 DNA: TGTGCCAGCAGTTATTCGGGGGGCGCGGCGACCCAGTACTTC; CDR3 protein: CASSYSGGAATQYF
D gene: -; V gene: TRBV28; clone size: -; J gene: TRBJ1-5; CDR3 DNA: TGTGCCAGCAGCTCCCCCGGGGTGATGGGGAGTCAGCCCCAGCATTTT; CDR3 protein: CASSSPGVMGSQPQHF